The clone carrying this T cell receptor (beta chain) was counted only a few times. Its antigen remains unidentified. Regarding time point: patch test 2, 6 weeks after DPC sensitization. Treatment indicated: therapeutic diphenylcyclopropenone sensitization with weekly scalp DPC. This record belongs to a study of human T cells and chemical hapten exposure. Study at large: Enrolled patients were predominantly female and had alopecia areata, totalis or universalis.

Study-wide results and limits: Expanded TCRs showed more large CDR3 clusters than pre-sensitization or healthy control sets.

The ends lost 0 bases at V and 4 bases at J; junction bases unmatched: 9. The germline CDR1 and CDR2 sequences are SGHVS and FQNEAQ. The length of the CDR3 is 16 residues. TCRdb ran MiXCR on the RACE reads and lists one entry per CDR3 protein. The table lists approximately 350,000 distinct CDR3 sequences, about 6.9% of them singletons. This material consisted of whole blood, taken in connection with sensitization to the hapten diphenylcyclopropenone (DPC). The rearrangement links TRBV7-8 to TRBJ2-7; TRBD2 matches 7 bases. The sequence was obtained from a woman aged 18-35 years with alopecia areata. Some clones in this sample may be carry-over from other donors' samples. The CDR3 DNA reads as TGTGCCAGCAGCTTAGCGTCGGGACTAACCCAGTACGAGCAGTACTTC. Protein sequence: CASSLASGLTQYEQYF.